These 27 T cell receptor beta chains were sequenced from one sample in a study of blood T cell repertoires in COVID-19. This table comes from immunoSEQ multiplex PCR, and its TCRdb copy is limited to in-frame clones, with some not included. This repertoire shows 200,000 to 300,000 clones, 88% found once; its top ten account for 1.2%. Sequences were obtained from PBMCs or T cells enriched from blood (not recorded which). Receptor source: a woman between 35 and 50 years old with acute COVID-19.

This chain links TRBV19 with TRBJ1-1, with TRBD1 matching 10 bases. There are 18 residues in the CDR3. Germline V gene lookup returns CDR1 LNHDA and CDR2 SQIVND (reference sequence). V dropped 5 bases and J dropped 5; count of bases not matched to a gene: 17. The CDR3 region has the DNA TGTGCCAGTAGTGCCCGGGACAGGGGAATAGCCTCAAGGACTGAAGCTTTCTTT. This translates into CASSARDRGIASRTEAFF.

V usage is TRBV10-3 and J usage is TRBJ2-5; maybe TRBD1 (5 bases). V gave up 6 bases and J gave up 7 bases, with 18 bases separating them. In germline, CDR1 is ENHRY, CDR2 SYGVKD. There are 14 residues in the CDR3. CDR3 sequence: CAISTGQGFGTQYF. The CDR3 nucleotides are TGTGCCATCAGCACAGGTCAGGGCTTCGGGACCCAGTACTTC.

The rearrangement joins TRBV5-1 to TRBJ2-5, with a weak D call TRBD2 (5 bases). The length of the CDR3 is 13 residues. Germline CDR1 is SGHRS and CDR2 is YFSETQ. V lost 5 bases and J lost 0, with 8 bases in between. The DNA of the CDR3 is TGCGCCAGCAGTGAGGGAAACCAAGAGACCCAGTACTTC. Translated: CASSEGNQETQYF.

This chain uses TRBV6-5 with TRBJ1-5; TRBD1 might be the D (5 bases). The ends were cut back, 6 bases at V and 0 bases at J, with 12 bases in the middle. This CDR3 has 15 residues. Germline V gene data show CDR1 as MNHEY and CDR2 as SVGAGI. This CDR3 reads CASRPTGVSNQPQHF. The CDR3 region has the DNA TGTGCCAGCAGACCCACGGGGGTTAGCAATCAGCCCCAGCATTTT.

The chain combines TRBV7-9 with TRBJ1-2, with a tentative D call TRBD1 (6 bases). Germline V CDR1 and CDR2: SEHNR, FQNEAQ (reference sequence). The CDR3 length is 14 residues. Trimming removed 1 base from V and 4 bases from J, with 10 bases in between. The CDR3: CASSLVRGGYGYTF. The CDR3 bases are TGTGCCAGCAGCTTAGTAAGAGGGGGCTATGGCTACACCTTC.

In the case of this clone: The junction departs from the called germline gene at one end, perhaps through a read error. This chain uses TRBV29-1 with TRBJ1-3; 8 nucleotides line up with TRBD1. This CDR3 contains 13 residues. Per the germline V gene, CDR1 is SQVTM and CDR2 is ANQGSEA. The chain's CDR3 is CSVDIEQGAPINF. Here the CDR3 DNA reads TGCAGCGTTGATATAGAGCAGGGGGCCCCCATTAATTTT.

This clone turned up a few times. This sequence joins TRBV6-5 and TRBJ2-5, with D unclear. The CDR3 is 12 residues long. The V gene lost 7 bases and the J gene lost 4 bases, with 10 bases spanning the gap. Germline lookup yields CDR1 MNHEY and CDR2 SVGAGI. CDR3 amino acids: CASNARGETQYF. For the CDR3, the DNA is TGTGCCAGCAACGCACGAGGAGAGACCCAGTACTTC.

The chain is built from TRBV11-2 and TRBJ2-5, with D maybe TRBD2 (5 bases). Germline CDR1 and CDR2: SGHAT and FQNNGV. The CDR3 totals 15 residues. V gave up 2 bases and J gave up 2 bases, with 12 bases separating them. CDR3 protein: CASSLTGSEQETQYF. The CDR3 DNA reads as TGTGCCAGCAGCTTAACCGGTAGCGAGCAAGAGACCCAGTACTTC.

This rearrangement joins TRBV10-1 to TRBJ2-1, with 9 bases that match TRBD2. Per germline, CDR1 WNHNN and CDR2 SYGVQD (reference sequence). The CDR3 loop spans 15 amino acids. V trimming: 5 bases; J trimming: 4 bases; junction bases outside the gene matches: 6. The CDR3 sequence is CASSLAGVRYNEQFF. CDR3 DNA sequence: TGCGCCAGCAGTTTAGCGGGAGTAAGGTACAATGAGCAGTTCTTC.

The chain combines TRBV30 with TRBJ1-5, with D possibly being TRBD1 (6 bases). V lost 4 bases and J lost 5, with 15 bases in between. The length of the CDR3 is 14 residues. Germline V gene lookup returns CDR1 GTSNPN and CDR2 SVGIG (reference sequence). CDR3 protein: CAWTPGQLDQPQHF. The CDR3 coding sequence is TGTGCCTGGACCCCAGGACAGCTTGATCAGCCCCAGCATTTT.

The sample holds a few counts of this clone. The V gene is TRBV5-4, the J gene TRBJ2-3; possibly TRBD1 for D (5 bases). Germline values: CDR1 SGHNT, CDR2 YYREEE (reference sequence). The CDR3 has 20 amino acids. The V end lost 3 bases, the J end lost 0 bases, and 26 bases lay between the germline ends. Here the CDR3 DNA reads TGTGCCAGCAGCTCCTTTGGGGCAGGAGATAAGGGCGGCAGCACAGATACGCAGTATTTT. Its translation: CASSSFGAGDKGGSTDTQYF.

Written as DNA, the CDR3 is TGTGCCAGCAGCTTATCAGCGGGAGGGCCGGATACGCAGTATTTT. Translated, it gives CASSLSAGGPDTQYF. This chain links TRBV7-9 with TRBJ2-3; 10 nucleotides align to TRBD2. The germline V gene has CDR1 SEHNR and CDR2 FQNEAQ (reference sequence). The ends lost 2 bases at V and 6 bases at J; junction bases unmatched: 5. The CDR3 runs 15 residues.

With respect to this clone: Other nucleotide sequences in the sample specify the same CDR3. The CDR3 reads CASSLTGNTEAFF. In DNA, the CDR3 is TGTGCCAGCAGCTTGACAGGGAACACTGAAGCTTTCTTT. The rearrangement links TRBV7-2 to TRBJ1-1, with D possibly being TRBD1 (6 bases). V lost 3 bases to trimming and J lost 1 base, with 6 bases between them. The CDR3 runs 13 residues. Looked up from germline, CDR1 is SGHTA and CDR2 is FQGNSA.

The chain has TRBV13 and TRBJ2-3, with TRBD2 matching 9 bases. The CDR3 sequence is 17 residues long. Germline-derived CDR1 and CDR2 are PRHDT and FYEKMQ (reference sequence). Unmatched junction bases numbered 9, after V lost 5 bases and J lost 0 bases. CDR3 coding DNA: TGTGCCAGCAGCCCCGGAGGTAGCGGGGGAAGCACAGATACGCAGTATTTT. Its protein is CASSPGGSGGSTDTQYF.

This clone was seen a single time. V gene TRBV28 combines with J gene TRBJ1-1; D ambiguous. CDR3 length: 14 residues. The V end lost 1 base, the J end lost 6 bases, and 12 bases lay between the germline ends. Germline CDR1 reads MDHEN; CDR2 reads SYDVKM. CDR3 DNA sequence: TGTGCCAGCAGTTTATCGTCCATAAGAGCTGAAGCTTTCTTT. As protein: CASSLSSIRAEAFF.

The CDR3 sequence: CASSQRQANTEAFF. CDR3 nucleotide sequence: TGTGCCAGCAGCCAAAGACAGGCGAACACTGAAGCTTTCTTT. The chain recombines TRBV14 with TRBJ1-1, with a possible D match to TRBD1 (6 bases). Germline lookup yields CDR1 SGHDN and CDR2 FVKESK. V shed 2 bases and J shed 1 base, with 8 bases lying between them. This CDR3 comprises 14 residues.

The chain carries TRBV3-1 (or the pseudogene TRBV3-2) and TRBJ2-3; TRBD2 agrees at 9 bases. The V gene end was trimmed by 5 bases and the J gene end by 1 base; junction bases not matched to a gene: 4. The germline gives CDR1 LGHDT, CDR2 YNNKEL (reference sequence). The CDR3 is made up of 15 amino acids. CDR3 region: CASSSLAGRTDTQYF. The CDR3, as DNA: TGTGCCAGCAGCTCCCTAGCGGGGCGCACAGATACGCAGTATTTT.

The CDR3 DNA is TGCGCCAGCAGCCCGCAGGGTTACACCGGGGAGCTGTTTTTT. This gives the protein CASSPQGYTGELFF. The chain has TRBV5-1 and TRBJ2-2; TRBD1 might be the D (5 bases). Germline V gives CDR1 SGHRS, CDR2 YFSETQ. V dropped 4 bases and J dropped 3 bases, with 10 bases sitting between them. This CDR3 region has 14 residues.

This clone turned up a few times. CDR3 residues: CATSKPGTEAFF. The CDR3 DNA reads TGTGCCACCTCAAAGCCAGGAACTGAAGCTTTCTTT. The chain uses TRBV3-1 (or the pseudogene TRBV3-2) and TRBJ1-1; D is unclear. Deletions cut 10 bases from V and 5 bases from J, with 14 bases between. Germline values: CDR1 LGHDT, CDR2 YNNKEL (reference sequence). The CDR3 length is 12 residues.

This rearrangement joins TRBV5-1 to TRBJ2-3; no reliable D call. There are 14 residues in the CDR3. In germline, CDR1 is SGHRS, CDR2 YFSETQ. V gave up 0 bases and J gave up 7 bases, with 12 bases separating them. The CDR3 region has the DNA TGCGCCAGCAGCTTGGCTTACCAGTCCAATACGCAGTATTTT. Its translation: CASSLAYQSNTQYF.

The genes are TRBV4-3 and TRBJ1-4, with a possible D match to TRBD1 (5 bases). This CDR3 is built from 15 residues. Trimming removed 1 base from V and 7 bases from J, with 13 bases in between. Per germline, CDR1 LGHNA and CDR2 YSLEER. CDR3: CASSQVQPGGEKLFF. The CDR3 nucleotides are TGCGCCAGCAGCCAAGTTCAGCCGGGGGGTGAAAAACTGTTTTTT.

The CDR3 loop reads CASSPYSDSSFASPLHF. The CDR3 DNA follows: TGTGCCAGCAGTCCCTATTCGGACAGTAGTTTTGCTTCACCCCTCCACTTT. The V gene is TRBV28, the J gene TRBJ1-6; maybe TRBD1 (6 bases). CDR1 is MDHEN, CDR2 SYDVKM, per germline. The V end was cut by 5 bases, the J end by 9 bases, with 23 bases between. This CDR3 is 17 amino acids long. The full variable domain, rest sourced from reference TRBV28 and TRBJ1-6, is DVKVTQSSRYLVKRTGEKVFLECVQDMDHENMFWYRQDPGLGLRLIYFSYDVKMKEKGDIPEGYSVSREKKERFSLILESASTNQTSMYLCASSPYSDSSFASPLHFGNGTRLTVT.

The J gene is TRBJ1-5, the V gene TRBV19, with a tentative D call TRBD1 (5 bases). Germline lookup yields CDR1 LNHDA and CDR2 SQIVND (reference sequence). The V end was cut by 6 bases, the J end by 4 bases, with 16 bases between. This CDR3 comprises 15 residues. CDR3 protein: CASSMGGTANQPQHF. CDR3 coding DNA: TGTGCCAGTAGCATGGGGGGGACGGCTAATCAGCCCCAGCATTTT. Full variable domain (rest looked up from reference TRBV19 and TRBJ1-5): DGGITQSPKYLFRKEGQNVTLSCEQNLNHDAMYWYRQDPGQGLRLIYYSQIVNDFQKGDIAEGYSVSREKKESFPLTVTSAQKNPTAFYLCASSMGGTANQPQHFGDGTRLSIL.

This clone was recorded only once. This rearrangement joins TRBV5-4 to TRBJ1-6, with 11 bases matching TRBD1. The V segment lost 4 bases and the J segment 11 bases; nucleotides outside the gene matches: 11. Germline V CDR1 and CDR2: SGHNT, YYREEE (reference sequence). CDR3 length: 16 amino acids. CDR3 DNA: TGTGCCAGCAGCCCGACCCCGGGACAGGGGGATACACCCCTCCACTTT. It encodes CASSPTPGQGDTPLHF.

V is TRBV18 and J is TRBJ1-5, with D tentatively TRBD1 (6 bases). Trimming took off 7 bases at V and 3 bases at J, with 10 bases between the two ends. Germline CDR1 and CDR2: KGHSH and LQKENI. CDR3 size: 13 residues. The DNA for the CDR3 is TGTGCCAGCTTCGGACAGAACAATCAGCCCCAGCATTTT. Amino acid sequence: CASFGQNNQPQHF.

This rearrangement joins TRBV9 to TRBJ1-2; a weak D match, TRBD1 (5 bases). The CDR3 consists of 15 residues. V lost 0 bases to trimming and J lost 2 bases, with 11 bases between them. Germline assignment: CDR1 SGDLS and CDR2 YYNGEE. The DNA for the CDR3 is TGTGCCAGCAGCGTAGTTCCAGGGTTAAACTATGGCTACACCTTC. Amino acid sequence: CASSVVPGLNYGYTF.

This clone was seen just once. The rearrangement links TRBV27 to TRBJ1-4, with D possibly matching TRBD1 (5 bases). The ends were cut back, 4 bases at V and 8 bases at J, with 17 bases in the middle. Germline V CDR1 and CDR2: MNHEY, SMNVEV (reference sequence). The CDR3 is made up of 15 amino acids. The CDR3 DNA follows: TGTGCCAGCAGTTCCCTGACAGCCACGAGGGAAAAACTGTTTTTT. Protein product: CASSSLTATREKLFF.